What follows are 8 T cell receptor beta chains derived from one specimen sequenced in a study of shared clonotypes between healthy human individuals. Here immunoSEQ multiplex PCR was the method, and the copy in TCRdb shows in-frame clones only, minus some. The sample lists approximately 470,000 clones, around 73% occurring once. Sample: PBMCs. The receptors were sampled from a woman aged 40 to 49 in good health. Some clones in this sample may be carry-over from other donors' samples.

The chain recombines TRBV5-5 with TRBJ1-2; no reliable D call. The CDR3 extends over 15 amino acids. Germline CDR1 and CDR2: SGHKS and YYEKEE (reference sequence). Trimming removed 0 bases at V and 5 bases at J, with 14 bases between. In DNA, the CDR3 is TGTGCCAGCAGCTTGGAATGGGAGGTGAAATATGGCTACACCTTC. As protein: CASSLEWEVKYGYTF.

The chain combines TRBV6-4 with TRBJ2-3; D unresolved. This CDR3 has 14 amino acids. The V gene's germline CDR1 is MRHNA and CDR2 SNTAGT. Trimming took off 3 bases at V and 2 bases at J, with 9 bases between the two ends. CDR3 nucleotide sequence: TGTGCCAGCAGTGAGTACCAATCCACAGATACGCAGTATTTT. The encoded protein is CASSEYQSTDTQYF.

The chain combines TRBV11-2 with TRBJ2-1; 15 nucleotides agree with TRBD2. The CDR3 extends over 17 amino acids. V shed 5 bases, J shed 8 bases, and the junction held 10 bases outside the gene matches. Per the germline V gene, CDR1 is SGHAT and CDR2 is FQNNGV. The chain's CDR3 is CASSLRTSGRVWDEQFF. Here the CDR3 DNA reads TGTGCCAGCAGCCTACGGACTAGCGGGAGGGTGTGGGATGAGCAGTTCTTC.

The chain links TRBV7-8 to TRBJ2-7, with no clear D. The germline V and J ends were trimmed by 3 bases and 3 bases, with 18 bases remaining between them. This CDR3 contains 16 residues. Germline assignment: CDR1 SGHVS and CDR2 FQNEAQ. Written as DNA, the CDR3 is TGTGCCAGCAGCTTGATCCGGCGTGACGTCCACTACGAGCAGTACTTC. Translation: CASSLIRRDVHYEQYF.

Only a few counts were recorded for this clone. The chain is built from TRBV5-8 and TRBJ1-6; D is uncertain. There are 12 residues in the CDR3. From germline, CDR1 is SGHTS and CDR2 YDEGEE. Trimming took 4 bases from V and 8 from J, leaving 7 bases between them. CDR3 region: CASSEGDSPLHF. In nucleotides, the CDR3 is TGTGCCAGCAGCGAAGGAGATTCACCCCTCCACTTT.

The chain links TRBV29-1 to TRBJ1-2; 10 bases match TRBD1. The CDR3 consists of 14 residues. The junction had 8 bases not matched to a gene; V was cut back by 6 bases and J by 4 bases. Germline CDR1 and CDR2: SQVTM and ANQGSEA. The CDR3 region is CSVAPTGGIYGYTF. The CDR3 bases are TGCAGCGTCGCTCCGACAGGGGGCATCTATGGCTACACCTTC.

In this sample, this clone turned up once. The CDR3 nucleotides are TGTGCCACCAGCAGAGGGACAGGGGGCCGGCGGGCTTTCTTT. It encodes CATSRGTGGRRAFF. The V and J genes are TRBV15 and TRBJ1-1, with 11 bases identical to TRBD1. Germline trimming cut 1 base from V and 11 bases from J; bases unmatched to any gene: 6. Looked up from germline, CDR1 is LNHNV and CDR2 is YYDKDF (reference sequence). The CDR3 extends over 14 amino acids.

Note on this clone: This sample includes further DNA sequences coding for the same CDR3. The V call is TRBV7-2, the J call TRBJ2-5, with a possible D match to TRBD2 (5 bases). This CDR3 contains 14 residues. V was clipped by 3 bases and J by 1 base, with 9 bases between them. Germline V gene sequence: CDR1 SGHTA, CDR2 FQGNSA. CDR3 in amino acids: CASSFGGVQETQYF. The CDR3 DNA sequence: TGTGCCAGCAGCTTTGGAGGAGTCCAAGAGACCCAGTACTTC.